The entry that follows covers one T cell receptor beta chain sequence. The data were taken from a study of cytomegalovirus exposure and HLA in healthy donors. CDR1 is SGHDN and CDR2 is FVKESK in the germline V gene. Trimming shortened V by 0 bases and J by 11 bases, and 15 bases separated the two germline ends. The length of the CDR3 is 14 residues. The PCR had 60 Vbeta and 13 Jbeta primers. The repertoire was sequenced with immunoSEQ multiplex PCR; TCRdb's copy has only in-frame clones and lacks some. Found here are approximately 200,000 clones, approximately 80% of them singletons; the top ten hold around 15%.

V and J are TRBV14 and TRBJ2-3, with D unclear. The clonotype comes from a man aged 35 to 55 in good health and CMV-seronegative. Sequencing was performed on PBMCs. This CDR3 is CASSQESYPSEQYF. CDR3 bases: TGTGCCAGCAGCCAAGAGTCGTATCCCAGTGAGCAGTATTTT.